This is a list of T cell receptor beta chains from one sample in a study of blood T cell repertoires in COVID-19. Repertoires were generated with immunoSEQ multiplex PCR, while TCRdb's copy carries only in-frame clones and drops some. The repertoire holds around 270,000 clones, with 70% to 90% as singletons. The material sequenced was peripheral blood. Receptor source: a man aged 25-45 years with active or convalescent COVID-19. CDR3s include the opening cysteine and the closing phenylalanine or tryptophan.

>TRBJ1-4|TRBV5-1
CASRRQGQEKLFF
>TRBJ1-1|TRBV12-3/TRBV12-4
CASRLRYRASAFF
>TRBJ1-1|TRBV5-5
CASSRTGRTEAFF
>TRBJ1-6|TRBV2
CASQYSRVSSPLHF
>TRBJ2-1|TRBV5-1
CASSSNNQGNEQFF
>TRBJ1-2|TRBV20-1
CSASPGGYTF
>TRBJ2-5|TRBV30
CAWSVQVPPTQYF
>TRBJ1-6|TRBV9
CASSPGAGGPLHF
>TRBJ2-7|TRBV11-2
CASSLTGTGGNEQYF
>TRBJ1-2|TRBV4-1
CASSQERGGRGYTF
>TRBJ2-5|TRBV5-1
CASSFEGGPGETQYF
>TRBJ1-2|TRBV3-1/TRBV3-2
CASSQETGKRGYTF
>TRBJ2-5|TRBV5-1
CASSEGTGVETQYF
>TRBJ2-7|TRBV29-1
CSVARDRGIYEQYF
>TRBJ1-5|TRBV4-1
CASSLTGSGQPQHF
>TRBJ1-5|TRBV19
CASSKPGQGYQPQHF
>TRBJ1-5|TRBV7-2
CASSLDGGSSNQPQHF
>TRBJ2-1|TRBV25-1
CASSERLAGYNEQFF